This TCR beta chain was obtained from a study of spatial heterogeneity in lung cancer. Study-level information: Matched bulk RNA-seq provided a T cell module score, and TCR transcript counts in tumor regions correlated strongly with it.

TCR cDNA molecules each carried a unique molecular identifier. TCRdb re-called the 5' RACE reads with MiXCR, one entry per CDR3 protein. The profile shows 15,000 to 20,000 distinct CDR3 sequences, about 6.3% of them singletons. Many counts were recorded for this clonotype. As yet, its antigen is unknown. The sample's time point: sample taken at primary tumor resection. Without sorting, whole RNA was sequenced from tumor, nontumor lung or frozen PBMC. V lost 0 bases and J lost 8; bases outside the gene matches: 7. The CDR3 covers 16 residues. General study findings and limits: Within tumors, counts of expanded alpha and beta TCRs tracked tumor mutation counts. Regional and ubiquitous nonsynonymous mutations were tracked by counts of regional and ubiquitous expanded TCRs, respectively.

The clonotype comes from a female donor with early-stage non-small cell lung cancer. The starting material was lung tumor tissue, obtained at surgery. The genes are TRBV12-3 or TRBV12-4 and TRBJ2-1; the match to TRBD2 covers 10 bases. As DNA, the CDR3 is TGTGCCAGCAGTTTAGCGCTTCCTAGCGGGAGCGATGAGCAGTTCTTC. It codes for CASSLALPSGSDEQFF.